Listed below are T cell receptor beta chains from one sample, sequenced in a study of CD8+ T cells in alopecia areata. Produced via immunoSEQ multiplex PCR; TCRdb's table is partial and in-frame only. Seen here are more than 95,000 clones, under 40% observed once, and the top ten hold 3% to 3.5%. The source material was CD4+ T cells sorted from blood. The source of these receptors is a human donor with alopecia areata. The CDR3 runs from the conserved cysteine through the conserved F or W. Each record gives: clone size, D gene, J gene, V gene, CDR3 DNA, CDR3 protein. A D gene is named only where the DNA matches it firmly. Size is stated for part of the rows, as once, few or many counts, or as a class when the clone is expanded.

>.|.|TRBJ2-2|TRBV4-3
TGCGCCAGCAGCCAAGGAATTGGGAACACCGGGGAGCTGTTTTTT
CASSQGIGNTGELFF
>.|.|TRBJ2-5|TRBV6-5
TGTGCCAGCAGTTACTCCCGTCTGCAAGAGACCCAGTACTTC
CASSYSRLQETQYF
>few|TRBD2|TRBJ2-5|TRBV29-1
TGCAGCGTTGATCTCAGCGGGGGGTTCAAGACCCAGTACTTC
CSVDLSGGFKTQYF
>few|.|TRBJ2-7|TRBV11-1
TGTGCCAGCAGCTTAGCCAGTGTTACCTACGAGCAGTACTTC
CASSLASVTYEQYF
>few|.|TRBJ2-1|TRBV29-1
TGCAGCGTTGAGGGAGCGCCCCTTACCTACAATGAGCAGTTCTTC
CSVEGAPLTYNEQFF
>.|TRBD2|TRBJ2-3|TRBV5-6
TGTGCCAGCAGCGTTGGGGACTACCTACACACAGATACGCAGTATTTT
CASSVGDYLHTDTQYF
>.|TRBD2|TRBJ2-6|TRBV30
TGTGCCTGGACCCTCGGGGGGGACGTCCTGACTTTC
CAWTLGGDVLTF
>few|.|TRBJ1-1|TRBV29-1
TGCAGCGGAGGGACGACAGTGAACACTGAAGCTTTCTTT
CSGGTTVNTEAFF
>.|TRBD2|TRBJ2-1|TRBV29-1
TGCAGCGCGAAATGGGGGGGAGGCCTCAATGAGCAGTTCTTC
CSAKWGGGLNEQFF
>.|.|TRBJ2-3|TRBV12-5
TGTGCTAGTGGCCAAACCGGGACCAGGGGAGAAGCGCAGTATTTT
CASGQTGTRGEAQYF
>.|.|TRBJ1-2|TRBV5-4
TGTGCCAGCAGCTTGGCCAACAGGAACTATGGCTACACCTTC
CASSLANRNYGYTF
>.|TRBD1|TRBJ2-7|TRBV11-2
TGTGCCAGCAGCTCCAGGACAGGGAGGAGCTCCTACGAGCAGTACTTC
CASSSRTGRSSYEQYF
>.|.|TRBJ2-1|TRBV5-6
TGTGCCAGCAGCTCCACATTTTACAATGAGCAGTTCTTC
CASSSTFYNEQFF
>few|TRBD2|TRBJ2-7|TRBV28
TGTGCCAGCAGTTTACTAGCGGCACCCTCCTACGAGCAGTACTTC
CASSLLAAPSYEQYF
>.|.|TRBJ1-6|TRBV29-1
TGCAGCGTAAGTGCCGGCGGAATTTCACCCCTCCACTTT
CSVSAGGISPLHF
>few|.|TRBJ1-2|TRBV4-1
TGCGCCAGCAGTCACGACACCCACTATGGCTACACCTTC
CASSHDTHYGYTF
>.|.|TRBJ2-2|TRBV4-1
TGCGCCAGCAGCCTTGGGACTAACACCGGGGAGCTGTTTTTT
CASSLGTNTGELFF
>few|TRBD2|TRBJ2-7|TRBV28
TGTGCCAGCAGAAGCGGGGCGGGAGCTTCGCGAGAGCAGTACTTC
CASRSGAGASREQYF
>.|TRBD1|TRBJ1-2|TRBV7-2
TGTGCCAGCAGCTTAGAGGGGGCCGAATATGGCTACACCTTC
CASSLEGAEYGYTF
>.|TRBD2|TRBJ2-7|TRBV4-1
TGCGCCAGCAGCCAAGACTTTGGGGAGGGGCTAGCCTACGAGCAGTACTTC
CASSQDFGEGLAYEQYF
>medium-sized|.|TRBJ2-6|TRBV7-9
TGTGCCAGCAGCTTCCTACAAGGGGCCGTTCGGACTGGGGCCAACGTCCTGACTTTC
CASSFLQGAVRTGANVLTF
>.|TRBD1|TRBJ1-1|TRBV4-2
TGTGCCAGCAGCCAAGCAGCAGGGGGATACACTGAAGCTTTCTTT
CASSQAAGGYTEAFF
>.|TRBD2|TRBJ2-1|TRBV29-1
TGCAGCGTTGAAAGGCTAGCGGGGAACAATGAGCAGTTCTTC
CSVERLAGNNEQFF
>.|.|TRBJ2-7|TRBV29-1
TGCAGCGTTGGAGGCCACGAGCAGTACTTC
CSVGGHEQYF
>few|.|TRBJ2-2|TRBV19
TGTGCCAGTAGTACCCTCATCAGGGATAACACCGGGGAGCTGTTTTTT
CASSTLIRDNTGELFF
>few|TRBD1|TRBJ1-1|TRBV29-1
TGCAGCGTCGTTCGGGACAGTCGAAGGGACGCTGAAGCTTTCTTT
CSVVRDSRRDAEAFF
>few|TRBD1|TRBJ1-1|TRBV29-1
TGCAGCGTCGGACAGGTGGGCACTGAAGCTTTCTTT
CSVGQVGTEAFF
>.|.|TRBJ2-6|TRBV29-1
TGCAGCGTTGGCCTAACTGGGGCCAACGTCCTGACTTTC
CSVGLTGANVLTF
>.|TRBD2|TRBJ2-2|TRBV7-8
TGTGCCAGCAGCCGCCGACTAGCGGGAGGGAACACCGGGGAGCTGTTTTTT
CASSRRLAGGNTGELFF
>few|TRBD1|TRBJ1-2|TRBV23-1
TGCGCCAGCAGTCACTTCCGGGACAGGGGAGCGTACAACTATGGCTACACCTTC
CASSHFRDRGAYNYGYTF
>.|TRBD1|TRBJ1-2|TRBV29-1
TGCAGCGTGGCCCTTAGGACAGGGGGCGCCGACTATGGCTACACCTTC
CSVALRTGGADYGYTF
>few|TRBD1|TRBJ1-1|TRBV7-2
TGTGCCAGCAGCTTAGCGGGACAGGGAGGCACTGAAGCTTTCTTT
CASSLAGQGGTEAFF
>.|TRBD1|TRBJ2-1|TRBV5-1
TGCGCCAGCAGCTTATGGGACAGCTCCTACAATGAGCAGTTCTTC
CASSLWDSSYNEQFF
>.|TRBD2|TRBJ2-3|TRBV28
TGTGCCAGCAGTTTAGCGGGAGGTCGCACAGATACGCAGTATTTT
CASSLAGGRTDTQYF
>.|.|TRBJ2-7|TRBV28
TGTGCCAGCTCTACCAGCCCACTCTACGAGCAGTACTTC
CASSTSPLYEQYF
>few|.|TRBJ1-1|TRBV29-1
TGCAGCGTTGCCGGGGGGGTCCCTGAAGCTTTCTTT
CSVAGGVPEAFF
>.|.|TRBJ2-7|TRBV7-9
TGTGCCAGCAGCCGACGTAACCAAAACTACGAGCAGTACTTC
CASSRRNQNYEQYF
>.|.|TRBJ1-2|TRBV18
TGTGCCAGCTCACGGATACGGGACAACTATGGCTACACCTTC
CASSRIRDNYGYTF
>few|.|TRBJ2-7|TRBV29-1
TGCAGCGTTGAAGATGGCAGCCTCTACGAGCAGTACTTC
CSVEDGSLYEQYF
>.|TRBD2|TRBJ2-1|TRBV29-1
TGCAGCGTGATTAGCGGGGGAGGCTACAATGAGCAGTTCTTC
CSVISGGGYNEQFF
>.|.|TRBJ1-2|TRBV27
TGTGCCAGCAGTTTTAACTTCGATGATGGCTACACCTTC
CASSFNFDDGYTF
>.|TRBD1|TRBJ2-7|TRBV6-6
TGTGCCAGCAGTTCAGCCGGGACAGCAGTCTACGAGCAGTACTTC
CASSSAGTAVYEQYF
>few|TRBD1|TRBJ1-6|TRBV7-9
TGTGCCAGCAACATAGGTTCAGGGGGACAGGATTCACCCCTCCACTTT
CASNIGSGGQDSPLHF
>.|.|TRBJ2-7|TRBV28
TGTGCCAGCACCAGGACGGAGCCCGCGGAGCAGTACTTC
CASTRTEPAEQYF
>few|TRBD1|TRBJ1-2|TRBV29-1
TGCAGCTCAGGGGGAGGGTTTGGCTACACCTTC
CSSGGGFGYTF
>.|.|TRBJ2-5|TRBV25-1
TGTGCCAGCGGGGTCTGGGGGAAGACCCAGTACTTC
CASGVWGKTQYF
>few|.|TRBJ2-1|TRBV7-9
TGTGCCAGCAGCTTCAGTGGGATGGATGAGCAGTTCTTC
CASSFSGMDEQFF
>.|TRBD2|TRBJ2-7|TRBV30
TGTGCCGGGACTAGCGGGATCCACTCCCTCGGCGAGCAGTACTTC
CAGTSGIHSLGEQYF
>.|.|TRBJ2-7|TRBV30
TGTGCCTGTAGTCAGGGCATCTACGAGCAGTACTTC
CACSQGIYEQYF
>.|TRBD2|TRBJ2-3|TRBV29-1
TGCAGCGTGGGCGGGGGGACTAGCACAGATACGCAGTATTTT
CSVGGGTSTDTQYF
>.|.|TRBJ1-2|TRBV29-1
TGCAGCGCAAGGACCGGTGATTATGGCTACACCTTC
CSARTGDYGYTF
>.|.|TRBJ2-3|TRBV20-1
TGCAGTGCTGGCTCGGGGGATACGCAGTATTTT
CSAGSGDTQYF
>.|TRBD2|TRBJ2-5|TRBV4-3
TGCGCCAGCAGCCAAGGGGCTAGCGGAGGGCCTCAAGAGACCCAGTACTTC
CASSQGASGGPQETQYF
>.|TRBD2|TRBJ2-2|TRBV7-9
TGTGCCAGCAGTCTAGCGGGAACCGGGGAGCTGTTTTTT
CASSLAGTGELFF
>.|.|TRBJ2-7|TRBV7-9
TGTGCCAGCAGCTCGACAGGTGGCGAGCAGTACTTC
CASSSTGGEQYF
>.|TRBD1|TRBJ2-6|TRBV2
TGTGCCAGCAGCGCCGACAGGGCTGGGGCCAACGTCCTGACTTTC
CASSADRAGANVLTF
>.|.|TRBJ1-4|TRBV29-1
TGCAGCGTTGAGGGGGGCAGGGTTGGGGAAAAACTGTTTTTT
CSVEGGRVGEKLFF
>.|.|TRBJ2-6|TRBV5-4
TGTGCCAGCAGCAGCCCTGGGGCCAACGTCCTGACTTTC
CASSSPGANVLTF
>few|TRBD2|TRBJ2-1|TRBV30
TGTGCCTGGAGGACTAGCCCGTACAATGAGCAGTTCTTC
CAWRTSPYNEQFF
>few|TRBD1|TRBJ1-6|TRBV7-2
TGTGCCAGCAGGCCCGGGACAGGGGTCATTTCACCCCTCCACTTT
CASRPGTGVISPLHF